This T cell receptor beta chain stems from a study of radiotherapy plus CTLA-4 blockade in lung cancer. Study overall: The study recorded objective responses in roughly 20% of patients and disease control in under 35%. General study findings and limits: Among blood TCR repertoires after radiotherapy plus ipilimumab, tumor-derived clones expanded.

Chemo-refractory metastatic non-small-cell lung cancer patients were treated with focal radiation plus CTLA-4 blockade with ipilimumab. Clones were read by immunoSEQ multiplex PCR, and TCRdb kept only the in-frame ones, dropping some. The sample carries roughly 71,000 clones, around 80% recorded once. Germline V lookup: CDR1 SGHRS, CDR2 YFSETQ. V shed 5 bases and J 0 bases; nucleotides not matched to a gene: 4. CDR3 length equals 14 residues. A remark on this clone: Its target is unknown.

This specimen was peripheral blood, taken from a patient treated with radiotherapy plus ipilimumab. The receptor's source is a human donor with non-small cell lung cancer who had a complete response to radiotherapy plus ipilimumab. V gene TRBV5-1 combines with J gene TRBJ1-2; 7 bases are shared with TRBD1. CDR3 in DNA: TGCGCCAGCAGATGGGACAGTCCTAACTATGGCTACACCTTC. Its translation is CASRWDSPNYGYTF.